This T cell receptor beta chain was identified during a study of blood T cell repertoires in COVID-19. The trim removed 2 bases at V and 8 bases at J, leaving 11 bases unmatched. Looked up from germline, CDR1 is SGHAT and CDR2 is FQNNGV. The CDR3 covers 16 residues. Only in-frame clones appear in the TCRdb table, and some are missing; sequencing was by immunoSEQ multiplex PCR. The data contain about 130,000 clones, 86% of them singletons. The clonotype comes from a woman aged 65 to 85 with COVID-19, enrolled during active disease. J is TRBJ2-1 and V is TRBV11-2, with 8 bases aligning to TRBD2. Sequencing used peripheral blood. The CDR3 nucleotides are TGTGCCAGCAGCTTATTAGAGACTAGCGTTCGGGATGAGCAGTTCTTC. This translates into CASSLLETSVRDEQFF.